What follows are 30 T cell receptor beta chains derived from one specimen sequenced in a study of OX40 agonist ivuxolimab in advanced cancers. Sequenced by immunoSEQ multiplex PCR; TCRdb stores in-frame clones only, minus some. The sample has 85,000 to 95,000 clones, roughly 90% seen once. The material was CD4+ or CD8+ T cells sorted from blood, obtained in a trial of the OX40 agonist ivuxolimab. The origin of the receptors is an adult with an advanced solid tumor such as melanoma, head and neck, liver or kidney cancer.

The chain joins TRBV6-6 to TRBJ2-5; TRBD1 or TRBD2 may be the D gene (5 bases each). Germline lookup yields CDR1 MNHNY and CDR2 SVGAGI (reference sequence). V lost 6 bases, J lost 12 bases, and 11 bases lay in between. CDR3 size: 10 residues. CDR3 DNA: TGTGCCAGCAGCTCCGGGACGGAGTACTTC. Translated: CASSSGTEYF.

The V gene is TRBV7-2, the J gene TRBJ2-5; 9 bases line up with TRBD1. With 0 bases clipped from V and 7 bases from J, the junction kept 6 bases outside the gene matches. CDR1 and CDR2 (germline): SGHTA, FQGNSA. This CDR3 is 15 amino acids long. The CDR3 DNA follows: TGTGCCAGCAGCTTAGCACAGGGGGCTCGCGGGACCCAGTACTTC. Encoded protein: CASSLAQGARGTQYF.

The chain joins TRBV9 to TRBJ2-1; the match to TRBD2 covers 9 bases. V gave up 0 bases and J gave up 7 bases; unmatched junction bases: 5. The CDR3 totals 15 residues. Germline CDR1 and CDR2: SGDLS and YYNGEE. CDR3 residues: CASSVELAGINEQFF. In nucleotides, the CDR3 is TGTGCCAGCAGCGTAGAACTAGCGGGTATAAATGAGCAGTTCTTC.

The chain recombines TRBV5-5 with TRBJ2-7; the match to TRBD2 covers 13 bases. The CDR3 is made up of 16 amino acids. The germline V gene has CDR1 SGHKS and CDR2 YYEKEE (reference sequence). Trimming took 2 bases from V and 2 from J; bases not matched to a gene: 4. The CDR3 DNA is TGTGCCAGCAGCTTACGGACTAGCGGGAGTCCCTACGAGCAGTACTTC. Residues: CASSLRTSGSPYEQYF. The full variable domain, its missing parts supplied by reference TRBV5-5 and TRBJ2-7, is DAGVTQSPTHLIKTRGQQVTLRCSPISGHKSVSWYQQVLGQGPQFIFQYYEKEERGRGNFPDRFSARQFPNYSSELNVNALLLGDSALYLCASSLRTSGSPYEQYFGPGTRLTVT.

CDR3 sequence: CASSIGVNYGYTF. The CDR3 nucleotides read TGTGCCAGTAGTATTGGGGTTAACTATGGCTACACCTTC. This sequence joins TRBV19 and TRBJ1-2; D is unclear. There are 13 residues in the CDR3. Trimming removed 3 bases from V and 1 base from J, with 6 bases in between. In germline, CDR1 is LNHDA, CDR2 SQIVND (reference sequence).

The chain links TRBV2 to TRBJ2-1; D is possibly TRBD1 or TRBD2 (5 bases each). Germline assignment: CDR1 SNHLY and CDR2 FYNNEI. Trimming cost V 6 bases and J 3 bases, with 15 bases left between them. The CDR3 consists of 15 residues. This CDR3 reads CASRSGTPGYNEQFF. CDR3 bases: TGTGCCAGCAGATCCGGGACGCCCGGCTACAATGAGCAGTTCTTC.

The chain carries TRBV9 and TRBJ2-4, with D possibly TRBD2 on 5 matching bases. The ends were cut back, 4 bases at V and 3 bases at J, with 17 bases in the middle. CDR1 and CDR2 (germline): SGDLS, YYNGEE. The CDR3 loop spans 16 amino acids. CDR3 loop: CASSSEGLAGKNIQYF. CDR3 nucleotide sequence: TGTGCCAGCAGCTCAGAGGGTCTTGCGGGCAAAAACATTCAGTACTTC.

The chain links TRBV5-1 to TRBJ2-3, with D hard to call. The CDR3 is 12 amino acids. The V gene lost 0 bases and the J gene lost 4 bases, with 3 bases spanning the gap. Looked up from germline, CDR1 is SGHRS and CDR2 is YFSETQ. The CDR3 nucleotides read TGCGCCAGCAGCTTGGGGGCAGATACGCAGTATTTT. Its translation is CASSLGADTQYF. Combining the CDR3 with reference TRBV5-1 and TRBJ2-3 gives the whole variable domain KAGVTQTPRYLIKTRGQQVTLSCSPISGHRSVSWYQQTPGQGLQFLFEYFSETQRNKGNFPGRFSGRQFSNSRSEMNVSTLELGDSALYLCASSLGADTQYFGPGTRLTVL.

CDR3 sequence reads: CASRPDSLKNTEAFF. Written as DNA, the CDR3 is TGTGCCAGCAGGCCGGACAGCCTTAAAAACACTGAAGCTTTCTTT. The chain joins TRBV2 to TRBJ1-1; a possible D gene is TRBD1 (6 bases). Germline V gives CDR1 SNHLY, CDR2 FYNNEI. The CDR3 length is 15 residues. Deletions cut 6 bases from V and 2 bases from J, with 16 bases between.

The rearrangement joins TRBV4-1 to TRBJ1-1; D might be TRBD1 (6 bases). The V gene lost 0 bases and the J gene lost 2 bases, with 10 bases spanning the gap. CDR1 is MGHRA, CDR2 YSYEKL, per germline. This CDR3 contains 15 residues. CDR3 residues: CASSQDWTVNTEAFF. The CDR3 nucleotides read TGCGCCAGCAGCCAAGATTGGACAGTCAACACTGAAGCTTTCTTT.

This chain links TRBV18 with TRBJ2-7; maybe TRBD2 (6 bases). The CDR3 length is 13 residues. V lost 5 bases and J lost 1, with 9 bases in between. Germline V gene lookup returns CDR1 KGHSH and CDR2 LQKENI. CDR3 DNA: TGTGCCAGCTCATCGGGACTTTCCTACGAGCAGTACTTC. This encodes CASSSGLSYEQYF.

The rearrangement joins TRBV28 to TRBJ1-1; D is unclear. Trimming took 4 bases from V and 7 from J, leaving 7 bases between them. Germline-derived CDR1 and CDR2 are MDHEN and SYDVKM. The CDR3 runs to 11 residues. The CDR3 DNA reads TGTGCCAGCAGTTCTGACATTGAAGCTTTCTTT. It codes for CASSSDIEAFF.

V is TRBV6-6 and J is TRBJ1-5; tentative D call: TRBD1 (5 bases). Germline CDR1 MNHNY, CDR2 SVGAGI (reference sequence). Between the trimmed V and J ends, which lost 2 bases and 1 base, there was a span of 9 bases. The CDR3 spans 15 residues. In DNA form, the CDR3 reads TGTGCCAGCAGTTACCGGGGGGACAGCAATCAGCCCCAGCATTTT. It translates to CASSYRGDSNQPQHF.

This clone was detected a few times. J is TRBJ2-7 and V is TRBV28, with TRBD1 matching 8 bases. V dropped 5 bases and J dropped 0; count of bases not matched to a gene: 6. CDR1 and CDR2 (germline): MDHEN, SYDVKM. CDR3 size: 15 residues. Written as DNA, the CDR3 is TGTGCCAGCAGTCCTAGGACAGGGAGCTCCTACGAGCAGTACTTC. Its translation is CASSPRTGSSYEQYF.

The chain is built from TRBV9 and TRBJ2-1; D gene uncertain. Trimming removed 3 bases at V and 6 bases at J, with 19 bases between. The CDR3 is 16 residues long. Germline V gene lookup returns CDR1 SGDLS and CDR2 YYNGEE. DNA of the CDR3: TGTGCCAGCAGCGCATCAATGGTCCCCGCAGGCAATGAGCAGTTCTTC. It specifies CASSASMVPAGNEQFF.

J is TRBJ2-5 and V is TRBV9; 7 bases are shared with TRBD2. Looked up from germline, CDR1 is SGDLS and CDR2 is YYNGEE. The CDR3 runs 11 residues. V was clipped by 7 bases and J by 7 bases; unmatched bases: 4. In DNA form, the CDR3 reads TGTGCCAGCGGCGGGAGCGGGACCCAGTACTTC. Protein product: CASGGSGTQYF.

The V gene is TRBV29-1, the J gene TRBJ2-1, with a possible D match to TRBD2 (5 bases). The CDR3 covers 11 residues. Germline V gives CDR1 SQVTM, CDR2 ANQGSEA. V shed 4 bases and J shed 9 bases, with 10 bases lying between them. Written as DNA, the CDR3 is TGCAGCGTTGTACCGAGGGCTGAGCAGTTCTTC. This codes for CSVVPRAEQFF.

This chain connects TRBV5-4 to TRBJ2-5, with 11 bases that match TRBD2. The CDR3 totals 15 residues. Germline V lookup: CDR1 SGHNT, CDR2 YYREEE (reference sequence). The V gene end was trimmed by 4 bases and the J gene end by 5 bases; junction bases not matched to a gene: 7. The CDR3 nucleotides are TGTGCCAGCAGCGCCGAAGCTAGCGGGAGGGAGACCCAGTACTTC. It yields the protein CASSAEASGRETQYF. Full variable domain (missing parts from reference TRBV5-4 and TRBJ2-5): ETGVTQSPTHLIKTRGQQVTLRCSSQSGHNTVSWYQQALGQGPQFIFQYYREEENGRGNFPPRFSGLQFPNYSSELNVNALELDDSALYLCASSAEASGRETQYFGPGTRLLVL.

The V call is TRBV5-6, the J call TRBJ1-1, with D perhaps TRBD1 (6 bases). Trimming pared 4 bases from V and 0 bases from J, leaving 13 bases between. Germline CDR1 and CDR2: SGHDT and YYEEEE. The CDR3 contains 15 residues. Here the CDR3 DNA reads TGTGCCAGCAGCCTTCCCGGGACACTGAACACTGAAGCTTTCTTT. Amino acids: CASSLPGTLNTEAFF. Complete variable domain (other parts from reference TRBV5-6 and TRBJ1-1): DAGVTQSPTHLIKTRGQQVTLRCSPKSGHDTVSWYQQALGQGPQFIFQYYEEEERQRGNFPDRFSGHQFPNYSSELNVNALLLGDSALYLCASSLPGTLNTEAFFGQGTRLTVV.

This clone occurred once. This chain uses TRBV13 with TRBJ2-3; TRBD2 aligns across 8 bases. The CDR3 consists of 14 residues. V was clipped by 0 bases and J by 5 bases; unmatched bases: 1. Germline CDR1 reads PRHDT; CDR2 reads FYEKMQ (reference sequence). CDR3 DNA: TGTGCCAGCAGCTTAGGGCTAGCGGGAGATACGCAGTATTTT. Encoded protein: CASSLGLAGDTQYF. Combining the CDR3 with reference TRBV13 and TRBJ2-3 gives the whole variable domain AAGVIQSPRHLIKEKRETATLKCYPIPRHDTVYWYQQGPGQDPQFLISFYEKMQSDKGSIPDRFSAQQFSDYHSELNMSSLELGDSALYFCASSLGLAGDTQYFGPGTRLTVL.

The J gene is TRBJ2-1, the V gene TRBV11-2; D may be TRBD1 (5 bases). The germline CDR1 and CDR2 sequences are SGHAT and FQNNGV. The germline V and J ends were trimmed by 5 bases and 3 bases, with 20 bases remaining between them. This CDR3 is 17 amino acids long. The CDR3 bases are TGTGCCAGCAGCCCAAGGATCAGGGAAGATCGCTACAATGAGCAGTTCTTC. Translating gives CASSPRIREDRYNEQFF.

The count of this clone is one. The chain is built from TRBV7-9 and TRBJ2-5; 10 bases are shared with TRBD2. This CDR3 is built from 15 residues. Per the germline V gene, CDR1 is SEHNR and CDR2 is FQNEAQ (reference sequence). The J segment lost 9 bases and the V segment lost 5 bases, leaving 12 bases of the junction unmatched. The CDR3 DNA sequence: TGTGCCAGCAGCGTAGGGGGGACTAGCGCAGGGCCCCAGTACTTC. Translated: CASSVGGTSAGPQYF.

This chain uses TRBV19 with TRBJ1-1; D is uncertain. Trimming took 6 bases from V and 3 from J, leaving 17 bases between them. The CDR3 spans 15 residues. Germline CDR1 reads LNHDA; CDR2 reads SQIVND (reference sequence). This CDR3 is CASREGRRVDTEAFF. The CDR3 nucleotides are TGTGCCAGTAGGGAGGGCAGGAGGGTTGACACTGAAGCTTTCTTT.

The J gene is TRBJ2-1, the V gene TRBV27; TRBD1 agrees at 8 bases. Trimming took 5 bases from V and 16 from J; bases not matched to a gene: 13. This CDR3 is built from 13 residues. The germline gives CDR1 MNHEY, CDR2 SMNVEV (reference sequence). The CDR3 sequence is CASSPLRRDRFFF. CDR3 bases: TGTGCCAGCAGTCCCCTTCGTCGGGACAGGTTCTTCTTC.

The chain carries TRBV20-1 and TRBJ2-7; D gene ambiguous. The CDR3 covers 10 residues. Between the trimmed V and J ends, which lost 6 bases and 4 bases, there was a span of 7 bases. CDR1 is DFQATT and CDR2 is SNEGSKA in the germline V gene (reference sequence). The CDR3 sequence is CSASAYEQYF. Written as DNA, the CDR3 is TGCAGTGCCTCCGCTTACGAGCAGTACTTC.

The chain carries TRBV19 and TRBJ2-3; unclear D gene. The V gene lost 6 bases and the J gene lost 0 bases, with 10 bases spanning the gap. In germline, CDR1 is LNHDA, CDR2 SQIVND (reference sequence). This CDR3 spans 14 amino acids. CDR3 nucleotides: TGTGCCAGTAGAGCGATACCTAGCACAGATACGCAGTATTTT. Protein sequence: CASRAIPSTDTQYF.

The J gene is TRBJ2-5, the V gene TRBV11-2; D gene unclear. Germline V gene lookup returns CDR1 SGHAT and CDR2 FQNNGV. This CDR3 contains 14 residues. Trimming took 1 base from V and 6 from J, leaving 12 bases between them. The CDR3 is CASSLAGLPKTQYF. CDR3 sequence (DNA): TGTGCCAGCAGCTTAGCCGGGCTTCCCAAGACCCAGTACTTC.

The V call is TRBV4-1, the J call TRBJ2-7; tentatively, D is TRBD2 (6 bases). This CDR3 contains 18 residues. Looked up from germline, CDR1 is MGHRA and CDR2 is YSYEKL. Trimming removed 1 base at V and 0 bases at J, with 19 bases between. As DNA, the CDR3 is TGCGCCAGCAGCCAAGTGCCTAGCGTAGGTCTTAGCTCCTACGAGCAGTACTTC. Amino acid sequence: CASSQVPSVGLSSYEQYF.

The rearrangement uses TRBV5-4 and TRBJ2-2, with D tentatively TRBD2 (6 bases). CDR3 length equals 14 residues. CDR1 SGHNT and CDR2 YYREEE come from the germline V gene (reference sequence). Deletions cut 2 bases from V and 5 bases from J, with 10 bases between. This chain's CDR3 is CASSLDRGTGELFF. The CDR3 nucleotides read TGTGCCAGCAGCTTAGACCGGGGGACCGGGGAGCTGTTTTTT.

V usage is TRBV5-1 and J usage is TRBJ2-4; 8 bases are a match to TRBD1. The CDR3 length is 14 residues. The germline gives CDR1 SGHRS, CDR2 YFSETQ. The junction had 9 bases not matched to a gene; V was cut back by 4 bases and J by 9 bases. For the CDR3, the DNA is TGCGCCAGCAGCCCGATGACAGGGGTGGCCATTCAGTACTTC. This translates into CASSPMTGVAIQYF.